These 26 T cell receptor beta chains were sequenced from one sample in a study of identical twins. In TCRdb, the 5' RACE reads were re-called with MiXCR into one record per CDR3 protein. In the table there are 230,000 or so distinct CDR3 sequences, about 8% of which are singletons. These same data were also listed under a study on yellow fever vaccine responses in identical twins.

The sequencing input was CD8+ T cells sorted from blood. These receptors were collected from a woman aged 18 to 35 in good health.

There are many counts of this clonotype. The genes are TRBV10-1 and TRBJ2-1; TRBD1 is a possible D gene (6 bases). Trimming shortened V by 0 bases and J by 6 bases, and 12 bases separated the two germline ends. The CDR3 consists of 15 residues. CDR1 and CDR2 from the germline V gene are WNHNN and SYGVQD (reference sequence). CDR3 sequence: CASSESNDRLNEQFF. The DNA for the CDR3 is TGCGCCAGCAGTGAGTCGAATGACAGGCTCAATGAGCAGTTCTTC.

This clonotype was seen ten or more times. J is TRBJ1-1 and V is TRBV27; 7 bases are a match to TRBD1. V lost 5 bases and J lost 11; bases outside the gene matches: 8. The germline V gene has CDR1 MNHEY and CDR2 SMNVEV (reference sequence). The CDR3 is 12 residues long. The DNA of the CDR3 is TGTGCCAGCAGTCCAGATGGACAGGAGGCTTTCTTT. Translation gives CASSPDGQEAFF.

This clonotype was recorded at least ten times. The chain has TRBV7-2 and TRBJ2-3; 8 bases align to TRBD1. The length of the CDR3 is 16 residues. The germline V gene has CDR1 SGHTA and CDR2 FQGNSA. Trimming cost V 5 bases and J 3 bases; bases outside gene matches: 10. The CDR3 here is CASSQADRVITDTQYF. The DNA for the CDR3 is TGTGCCAGCAGCCAAGCGGACAGGGTAATTACAGATACGCAGTATTTT.

This clonotype was recorded at least ten times. The chain joins TRBV7-2 to TRBJ2-3; TRBD2 might be the D (5 bases). The CDR3 has 15 amino acids. Germline V gene lookup returns CDR1 SGHTA and CDR2 FQGNSA. V gave up 1 base and J gave up 5 bases, with 13 bases separating them. In DNA, the CDR3 is TGTGCCAGCAGCTTAGGGGGTGCTGGACTAGATACGCAGTATTTT. It yields the protein CASSLGGAGLDTQYF. Full variable domain (rest looked up from reference TRBV7-2 and TRBJ2-3): GAGVSQSPSNKVTEKGKDVELRCDPISGHTALYWYRQSLGQGLEFLIYFQGNSAPDKSGLPSDRFSAERTGGSVSTLTIQRTQQEDSAVYLCASSLGGAGLDTQYFGPGTRLTVL.

The DNA for the CDR3 is TGTGCCAACCGGGCCTCTGGGGCCAACGTCCTGACTTTC. It specifies CANRASGANVLTF. V is TRBV11-2 and J is TRBJ2-6; D gene unclear. This CDR3 spans 13 amino acids. Per the germline V gene, CDR1 is SGHAT and CDR2 is FQNNGV. Trimming shortened V by 10 bases and J by 0 bases, and 7 bases separated the two germline ends.

This clonotype has only a few counts. The genes are TRBV2 and TRBJ2-7, with TRBD2 as a possible D gene (6 bases). Trimming took 6 bases from V and 3 from J, leaving 12 bases between them. CDR1 and CDR2 (germline): SNHLY, FYNNEI. The CDR3 runs 13 residues. CDR3 DNA sequence: TGTGCCAGCAGCTCACTAGCAGGCTACGAGCAGTACTTC. This sequence encodes CASSSLAGYEQYF.

The chain has TRBV20-1 and TRBJ2-7, with D unclear. The V end lost 3 bases, the J end lost 3 bases, and 9 bases lay between the germline ends. CDR1 and CDR2 from the germline V gene are DFQATT and SNEGSKA (reference sequence). The CDR3 length is 12 residues. CDR3 region: CSARLGNYEQYF. The CDR3 DNA sequence: TGCAGTGCTAGGTTGGGAAACTACGAGCAGTACTTC.

This sequence joins TRBV5-6 and TRBJ1-6, with no clear D. Germline V gene data show CDR1 as SGHDT and CDR2 as YYEEEE. This CDR3 contains 15 residues. V was shortened by 5 bases and J by 0 bases, with 9 bases between the two germline ends. CDR3 sequence (DNA): TGTGCCAGCAGTCTGGCCGGCTCCTATAATTCACCCCTCCACTTT. Translation gives CASSLAGSYNSPLHF.

This clonotype was observed a handful of times. The rearrangement uses TRBV19 and TRBJ1-5; D might be TRBD1 (5 bases). V lost 3 bases, J lost 9 bases, and 12 bases lay in between. The length of the CDR3 is 13 residues. Germline V gene sequence: CDR1 LNHDA, CDR2 SQIVND (reference sequence). The CDR3 nucleotides read TGTGCCAGTAGTATGGGAGCCGGGGGGCCCCAGCATTTT. Its translation is CASSMGAGGPQHF. The full variable domain, completed using reference TRBV19 and TRBJ1-5, is DGGITQSPKYLFRKEGQNVTLSCEQNLNHDAMYWYRQDPGQGLRLIYYSQIVNDFQKGDIAEGYSVSREKKESFPLTVTSAQKNPTAFYLCASSMGAGGPQHFGDGTRLSIL.

The V call is TRBV30, the J call TRBJ2-5; no clear D. Germline lookup yields CDR1 GTSNPN and CDR2 SVGIG (reference sequence). This CDR3 contains 14 residues. V dropped 0 bases and J dropped 5 bases, with 13 bases sitting between them. The CDR3 coding sequence is TGTGCCTGGAGTGTAGACCACTATTCGGAGACCCAGTACTTC. This codes for CAWSVDHYSETQYF.

V gene TRBV12-3 or TRBV12-4 combines with J gene TRBJ2-2, with D tentatively TRBD1 (5 bases). With 8 bases removed from V and 2 bases from J, the gap between germline ends came to 9 bases. The CDR3 is made up of 13 amino acids. CDR3 nucleotide sequence: TGTGCCAGCGAGCAGGGTAACACCGGGGAGCTGTTTTTT. The encoded protein is CASEQGNTGELFF.

This chain connects TRBV7-9 to TRBJ2-3; D ambiguous. V shed 2 bases and J shed 3 bases, with 18 bases lying between them. Germline V gene data show CDR1 as SEHNR and CDR2 as FQNEAQ (reference sequence). The CDR3 sequence is 17 residues long. This CDR3 reads CASSLTDETLITDTQYF. The DNA for the CDR3 is TGTGCCAGCAGCTTAACCGACGAAACCCTGATTACAGATACGCAGTATTTT.

The V call is TRBV20-1, the J call TRBJ1-1, with D hard to call. CDR1 and CDR2 (germline): DFQATT, SNEGSKA (reference sequence). The CDR3 totals 11 residues. Trimming pared 8 bases from V and 1 base from J, leaving 8 bases between. CDR3 residues: CSTTTNTEAFF. The CDR3 DNA reads as TGCAGTACAACAACGAACACTGAAGCTTTCTTT.

In this sample, this clonotype turned up many times. The chain couples TRBV12-3 or TRBV12-4 to TRBJ2-5, with 8 bases fitting TRBD2. The J segment lost 7 bases and the V segment lost 8 bases, leaving 15 bases of the junction unmatched. The CDR3 is 15 residues long. As DNA, the CDR3 is TGTGCCAGCCTTTCGGGGCTAGCGGGCCTCGGGACCCAGTACTTC. It encodes CASLSGLAGLGTQYF.

V usage is TRBV7-2 and J usage is TRBJ2-7, with D tentatively TRBD1 or TRBD2 (5 bases each). The length of the CDR3 is 15 residues. The V gene's germline CDR1 is SGHTA and CDR2 FQGNSA. V was cut by 5 bases and J by 2 bases, with 16 bases left in between. CDR3 region: CASSPAGGAAYEQYF. As DNA, the CDR3 is TGTGCCAGCAGCCCCGCGGGTGGGGCTGCCTACGAGCAGTACTTC.

CDR3 DNA sequence: TGTGCCAGCAGCTATAGTGGGGGAGGTACCGGGGAGCTGTTTTTT. Its protein is CASSYSGGGTGELFF. V is TRBV7-8 and J is TRBJ2-2, with a tentative D call TRBD2 (6 bases). The CDR3 totals 15 residues. Germline V gene sequence: CDR1 SGHVS, CDR2 FQNEAQ. V lost 4 bases, J lost 5 bases, and 14 bases lay in between.

The genes are TRBV29-1 and TRBJ2-1; the match to TRBD2 covers 8 bases. The CDR3 loop spans 14 amino acids. Germline V lookup: CDR1 SQVTM, CDR2 ANQGSEA. Unmatched junction bases numbered 5, after V lost 3 bases and J lost 4 bases. The CDR3 DNA reads as TGCAGCGTTGAGTCCAGCGGGGGTTACAATGAGCAGTTCTTC. Its protein is CSVESSGGYNEQFF.

This clonotype was counted a few times. This chain connects TRBV4-3 to TRBJ1-2; D is possibly TRBD1 (5 bases). Germline V gene data show CDR1 as LGHNA and CDR2 as YSLEER. The V and J ends lost 0 bases and 5 bases respectively, with 13 bases between them. This CDR3 has 15 residues. CDR3 DNA sequence: TGCGCCAGCAGCCAAGATAGGAGGGGAGATTATGGCTACACCTTC. This sequence encodes CASSQDRRGDYGYTF.

This clonotype was seen a handful of times. J is TRBJ1-4 and V is TRBV28; D uncertain. This CDR3 comprises 12 residues. The germline V gene encodes CDR1 MDHEN and CDR2 SYDVKM. The V and J ends lost 6 bases and 7 bases respectively, with 9 bases between them. In DNA form, the CDR3 reads TGTGCCAGCAGCCCCCGAGTTGAAAAACTGTTTTTT. Translating gives CASSPRVEKLFF.

This clonotype came up a few times. The rearrangement joins TRBV19 to TRBJ2-1, with D unresolved. The CDR3 covers 13 residues. The V end lost 5 bases, the J end lost 8 bases, and 13 bases lay between the germline ends. Germline V gene data show CDR1 as LNHDA and CDR2 as SQIVND (reference sequence). CDR3 DNA: TGTGCCAGTAGTGTGACCAGAGCCGATGAGCAGTTCTTC. Residues: CASSVTRADEQFF. Filled out from reference TRBV19 and TRBJ2-1, the complete variable domain reads DGGITQSPKYLFRKEGQNVTLSCEQNLNHDAMYWYRQDPGQGLRLIYYSQIVNDFQKGDIAEGYSVSREKKESFPLTVTSAQKNPTAFYLCASSVTRADEQFFGPGTRLTVL.

This chain uses TRBV4-1 with TRBJ2-1; no clear D gene. Per germline, CDR1 MGHRA and CDR2 YSYEKL. Trimming took 2 bases from V and 7 from J, leaving 3 bases between them. The CDR3 runs to 11 residues. The CDR3: CASSQFNEQFF. Written as DNA, the CDR3 is TGCGCCAGCAGCCAATTTAATGAGCAGTTCTTC.

Many counts were recorded for this clonotype. The chain recombines TRBV3-1 with TRBJ2-3; 14 nucleotides agree with TRBD2. The J segment lost 2 bases and the V segment lost 4 bases, leaving 11 bases of the junction unmatched. CDR1 and CDR2 (germline): LGHDT, YNNKEL (reference sequence). The CDR3 totals 19 residues. This CDR3 is CASSPGLAGATQYTDTQYF. CDR3 nucleotide sequence: TGTGCCAGCAGCCCGGGACTAGCGGGGGCCACCCAATACACAGATACGCAGTATTTT.

The genes are TRBV5-6 and TRBJ2-3; 7 bases match TRBD2. CDR1 is SGHDT and CDR2 is YYEEEE in the germline V gene. Germline trimming cut 4 bases from V and 2 bases from J; bases unmatched to any gene: 7. The CDR3 totals 15 residues. CDR3 in DNA: TGTGCCAGCAGCCCGGTGGGGGGGACCACAGATACGCAGTATTTT. Residues: CASSPVGGTTDTQYF.

This clonotype has only a few counts. The chain joins TRBV12-3 or TRBV12-4 to TRBJ2-1; a weak D match, TRBD1 (5 bases). V was pared by 3 bases and J by 5 bases, with 11 bases between. The CDR3 contains 14 residues. The CDR3 nucleotides are TGTGCCAGCAGTTTTAGACAGCACCACAATGAGCAGTTCTTC. It is translated as CASSFRQHHNEQFF.

Only a few counts were recorded for this clonotype. The CDR3 DNA sequence: TGTGCCAGCAGCTTAACCGGACCCACAGATACGCAGTATTTT. As protein: CASSLTGPTDTQYF. V and J are TRBV7-3 and TRBJ2-3, with D hard to call. In germline, CDR1 is SGHTA, CDR2 FQGTGA. This CDR3 has 14 amino acids. Trimming removed 0 bases at V and 2 bases at J, with 6 bases between. Full variable domain (missing parts from reference TRBV7-3 and TRBJ2-3): GAGVSQTPSNKVTEKGKYVELRCDPISGHTALYWYRQSLGQGPEFLIYFQGTGAADDSGLPNDRFFAVRPEGSVSTLKIQRTERGDSAVYLCASSLTGPTDTQYFGPGTRLTVL.

This clonotype was detected a few times. The rearrangement links TRBV24-1 to TRBJ2-1; either TRBD1 or TRBD2 may fit D (5 bases each). The CDR3 sequence is 17 residues long. CDR1 KGHDR and CDR2 SFDVKD come from the germline V gene. Trimming pared 0 bases from V and 3 bases from J, leaving 14 bases between. The CDR3 nucleotides are TGTGCCACCAGTGATTTGCAGGCAGGGACGGGCTACAATGAGCAGTTCTTC. It translates to CATSDLQAGTGYNEQFF.